These T cell receptor beta chains were read from a single sample in a study of T cell changes during pregnancy in multiple sclerosis. Assay: immunoSEQ multiplex PCR; the TCRdb copy retains only in-frame clones and omits some. The table lists around 46,000 clones, around 87% of them singletons. Sequenced material: CD8+ T cells from peripheral blood mononuclear cells, taken in the second trimester of pregnancy. These receptors were collected from a female donor with multiple sclerosis, enrolled in a pregnancy study. The CDR3 runs from the conserved cysteine through the conserved F or W. Fields, in order: V gene, CDR3 protein.

TRBV30 | CACIGVDEQFF
TRBV7-9 | CASSLAAGGRNTQYF
TRBV11-3 | CASSLDMDRKNTGELFF
TRBV4-1 | CASSQEQLNSPLHF
TRBV6-1 | CATGQDTDTQYF
TRBV7-8 | CASSLVDGGYEQYF
TRBV9 | CASSTRPGGGYEQYF
TRBV27 | CASSLQGLAGAETQYF
TRBV19 | CASSPGPGGNTEAFF
TRBV27 | CASSLAGGYEQYF
TRBV6-6 | CASGGDVAYEQYF
TRBV9 | CASSPDDSQNQPQHF
TRBV13 | CASSFRVAGSSYEQYF
TRBV7-3 | CASSLVGPSGGADTQYF
TRBV6-4 | CASSSSGGATDTQYF
TRBV11-2 | CASSPRGPYGYTF
TRBV29-1 | CSVGGEKLFF
TRBV13 | CASSLGGRVSGNTIYF
TRBV5-6 | CASSFPRFSGNTIYF
TRBV19 | CASSIDGNRYNEQFF
TRBV7-9 | CASSLGAVQPQHF
TRBV10-3 | CAIGTASYEQYF
TRBV4-2 | CASSQEAGQLSSYNEQFF
TRBV28 | CASSLSQGTYEQYF
TRBV5-1 | CASSRGYNTIGYEQYF
TRBV6-1 | CASSDVTGWTEAFF
TRBV12-5 | CASGIGGSPSTIYGYTF
TRBV27 | CASSFNRGDEQFF
TRBV10-3 | CAISDSGGAYNEQFF
TRBV13 | CAVPHGESQETQYF
TRBV14 | CASSQGTSPNEKLFF
TRBV6-4 | CASSDTLGGASNEQFF
TRBV6-1 | CASSEGQENTEAFF
TRBV19 | CASGTDPNYGYTF
TRBV19 | CASSPAWAANTEAFF
TRBV9 | CASSVPRGGGDYNEQFF
TRBV5-6 | CASTPGTAGGYTQYF
TRBV6-5 | CASGPRLHGYTF
TRBV21-1 | CASSTYREGNQPQHF
TRBV9 | CASSPLAIPYTGELFF
TRBV28 | CASSLSPPGVSSNEQFF
TRBV6-6 | CASLTGTSSADTQYF
TRBV6-5 | CASSYGLTDTYGYTF
TRBV28 | CASSLGVNTEAFF
TRBV28 | CASSLSLSGGGGDTQYF